This TCR beta chain is from a study of blood T cell repertoires in COVID-19. Across the whole study: Samples of COVID-19 (acute and convalescent) were obtained from the United States, Italy and Spain. Sample material is recorded as cDNA or gDNA derived from T cells, B-cell-depleted T cells, or PBMCs.

Researchers sorted participants into cohorts using their self-reported clinical history. This CDR3 has 13 residues. V was pared by 7 bases and J by 4 bases, with 11 bases between. Germline V lookup: CDR1 LNHDA, CDR2 SQIVND (reference sequence). TCRdb's copy holds only in-frame clones and misses some; the assay was immunoSEQ multiplex PCR. The sample lists approximately 450,000 clones, 80% to 90% occurring once. The chain uses TRBV19 and TRBJ2-1, with TRBD2 as a possible D gene (6 bases). The source material was PBMCs or T cells enriched from blood (not recorded which). This receptor was obtained from a man younger than 40 who had recovered from COVID-19. CDR3 region: CASKVAEYNEQFF. CDR3 DNA sequence: TGTGCCAGTAAGGTAGCGGAGTACAATGAGCAGTTCTTC.